The rows below give T cell receptor beta chains drawn from one sample of a study of CD8+ T cells in alopecia areata. Profiled with immunoSEQ multiplex PCR; TCRdb holds only in-frame clones, not every one. The repertoire has some 120,000 clones, 45% to 65% of them found once; the top ten carry roughly 4.8%. The sequences come from CD4+ T cells sorted from blood, collected at week 0. These receptors were obtained from a human donor with alopecia areata. Both conserved end residues are part of each CDR3. Each record gives: CDR3 protein, V gene.

CASSLERGVNYEQYF,TRBV11-2
CATGLAGALSYNEQFF,TRBV13
CASSSTGASEGPPYEQYF,TRBV7-2
CASSSPGEQYF,TRBV2
CGSGELFF,TRBV6-4
CASSVGQGLSGELFF,TRBV11-2
CASSLGGLQETQYF,TRBV7-2
CASSPGGTGELFF,TRBV18
CASSLLYPDTQYF,TRBV11-2
CSVGTSGRNEQFF,TRBV29-1
CASSLSSSNTEAFF,TRBV7-9
CASSPGGGKTQYF,TRBV7-2
CASSQDFPRGLYGYTF,TRBV14
CAWSKLPGYGYTF,TRBV30
CASSFSTNRDGYTF,TRBV7-2
CSVDPDGNEQYF,TRBV29-1
CASSVAPGRERTDTQYF,TRBV9
CASGIATNEKLFF,TRBV7-2